This entry lists 5 T cell receptor beta chains sequenced from one sample in a study of identical twins. TCRdb called the 5' RACE reads again in MiXCR, with one record for every CDR3 protein. The sample records 200,000 to 250,000 distinct CDR3 sequences, 6% to 8.5% being singletons. Separately, the same data were catalogued under a study of yellow fever vaccine responses in identical twins.

The sequencing input was CD8+ T cells sorted from blood. These receptors all stem from a woman aged 18-29 years in good health.

This clonotype came up many times. This sequence joins TRBV9 and TRBJ1-2; 12 bases map to TRBD1. Germline CDR1 SGDLS, CDR2 YYNGEE. V gave up 3 bases and J gave up 7 bases; unmatched junction bases: 16. This CDR3 contains 18 residues. The CDR3 DNA reads TGTGCCAGCAGCGGGGACAGGGGGCCCCTTTTTAGTTTCCCTGGCTACACCTTC. It is translated as CASSGDRGPLFSFPGYTF.

Many counts were recorded for this clonotype. V is TRBV18 and J is TRBJ2-5; no clear D. CDR1 is KGHSH and CDR2 is LQKENI in the germline V gene. The CDR3 loop spans 18 amino acids. V lost 3 bases, J lost 5 bases, and 25 bases lay in between. The CDR3 sequence: CASSPHVEGWRLGETQYF. The CDR3 coding sequence is TGTGCCAGCTCACCCCACGTCGAAGGGTGGCGCTTGGGCGAGACCCAGTACTTC. Combining the CDR3 with reference TRBV18 and TRBJ2-5 gives the whole variable domain NAGVMQNPRHLVRRRGQEARLRCSPMKGHSHVYWYRQLPEEGLKFMVYLQKENIIDESGMPKERFSAEFPKEGPSILRIQQVVRGDSAAYFCASSPHVEGWRLGETQYFGPGTRLLVL.

This clonotype was detected a few times. The gene calls are TRBV12-3 or TRBV12-4 and TRBJ2-7; D is possibly TRBD2 (5 bases). The ends were cut back, 5 bases at V and 6 bases at J, with 8 bases in the middle. The CDR3 covers 11 residues. The CDR3 sequence: CASSRGLEQYF. In DNA, the CDR3 is TGTGCCAGCAGTCGAGGGCTCGAGCAGTACTTC.

This chain links TRBV5-1 with TRBJ2-7; 10 bases match TRBD2. Germline values: CDR1 SGHRS, CDR2 YFSETQ. V was clipped by 6 bases and J by 3 bases; unmatched bases: 3. The CDR3 loop spans 13 amino acids. The CDR3, as DNA: TGCGCCAGCACCGGGACTAGCGACTACGAGCAGTACTTC. Protein: CASTGTSDYEQYF.

There are many counts of this clonotype. DNA of the CDR3: TGCAGTGCCCGTTTCGGGAGGGCCGATACGCAGTATTTT. Amino acids: CSARFGRADTQYF. The genes are TRBV20-1 and TRBJ2-3, with 8 bases matching TRBD2. This CDR3 spans 13 amino acids. Per germline, CDR1 DFQATT and CDR2 SNEGSKA (reference sequence). Trimming removed 6 bases from V and 6 bases from J; junction bases left unmatched: 8.